Each of the 14 T cell receptor beta chains below was sequenced from the same sample in a study of Graves' ophthalmopathy and Graves' hyperthyroidism. The authors amplified TCR beta CDR3 regions, and they did so from RNA transcripts for repertoire sequencing. Second-round multiplex PCR followed a first-round RT-PCR using HTBI primers. TCRdb re-analysed the multiplex PCR reads in MiXCR, keeping a single row per CDR3 protein. The data contain hundreds of thousands of distinct CDR3 sequences, just over 15% of them singletons. Sequences were obtained from peripheral blood. These receptor sequences come from a woman under 30 with stable Graves' hyperthyroidism.

The genes are TRBV6-5 and TRBJ2-2, with D unclear. Germline V gene data show CDR1 as MNHEY and CDR2 as SVGAGI. V was clipped by 4 bases and J by 1 base, with 7 bases between them. This CDR3 spans 14 amino acids. The CDR3 loop reads CASSFPVNTGELFF. CDR3 bases: TGTGCCAGCAGTTTTCCGGTGAACACCGGGGAGCTGTTTTTT.

This clonotype occurred many times. The junction and the germline gene differ at one end; a read error may be behind it. The chain employs TRBV5-1 and TRBJ1-1; 8 bases fit TRBD1. CDR3 length equals 13 residues. The germline gives CDR1 SGHRS, CDR2 YFSETQ. The CDR3 nucleotides read TGTGCCAGCAGTTCAGGACAGGGCACTGAAGCTTTCTTT. Protein product: CASSSGQGTEAFF.

This clonotype was seen many times. The chain links TRBV12-3 or TRBV12-4 to TRBJ1-6, with 7 bases aligning to TRBD1. The ends lost 6 bases at V and 7 bases at J; junction bases unmatched: 12. The CDR3 covers 16 residues. The CDR3 protein is CASRPPPGQPNSPLHF. In DNA, the CDR3 is TGTGCCAGCAGACCCCCACCGGGACAGCCAAATTCACCCCTCCACTTT.

V gene TRBV14 combines with J gene TRBJ2-7; D is undetermined. V was shortened by 0 bases and J by 4 bases, with 10 bases between the two germline ends. Germline assignment: CDR1 SGHDN and CDR2 FVKESK. The CDR3 is made up of 14 amino acids. The CDR3 sequence: CASSQDLSFYEQYF. In nucleotides, the CDR3 is TGTGCCAGCAGCCAAGATCTCTCCTTTTACGAGCAGTACTTC.

This clonotype was observed at least ten times. This chain connects TRBV5-6 to TRBJ2-7, with D possibly matching TRBD2 (6 bases). The germline V and J ends were trimmed by 4 bases and 3 bases, with 17 bases remaining between them. Per the germline V gene, CDR1 is SGHDT and CDR2 is YYEEEE. The CDR3 runs to 15 residues. In nucleotides, the CDR3 is TGTGCCAGCAGCCCCGTCGGGGGTTTCCTCTACGAGCAGTACTTC. As protein: CASSPVGGFLYEQYF.

About this clonotype: Relative to the germline gene, one junction end is altered; a read error may explain this. The chain couples TRBV12-3 or TRBV12-4 to TRBJ2-5; D gene ambiguous. The CDR3 spans 15 residues. The CDR3 loop is CASADGRTYQETKYF. CDR3 DNA sequence: TGTGCCTCAGCCGACGGACGGACGTACCAAGAGACCAAGTACTTC.

In this sample, this clonotype turned up many times. V and J are TRBV6-1 and TRBJ2-7; no reliable D call. The CDR3 is 13 amino acids. The germline V gene encodes CDR1 MNHNS and CDR2 SASEGT. V was clipped by 6 bases and J by 2 bases, with 11 bases between them. The CDR3 DNA is TGTGCCAGCAGCTTTTCCGCCACCTACGAGCAGTACTTC. It specifies CASSFSATYEQYF.

This clonotype was counted at least ten times. The chain uses TRBV25-1 and TRBJ2-5; D may be TRBD1 (6 bases). V was trimmed by 1 base and J by 5 bases, leaving 11 bases between them. Germline loops: CDR1 MGHDK, CDR2 SYGVNS. This CDR3 comprises 14 residues. The CDR3 region is CASSESVGAETQYF. CDR3 nucleotide sequence: TGTGCCAGCAGTGAATCCGTGGGGGCGGAGACCCAGTACTTC.

This clonotype turned up a few times. The V call is TRBV5-1, the J call TRBJ2-2, with TRBD1 matching over 10 bases. Germline V gives CDR1 SGHRS, CDR2 YFSETQ. J gave up 3 bases and V 4 bases, and 3 bases lay outside the gene matches. This CDR3 is 15 amino acids long. The CDR3 region has the DNA TGCGCCAGCAGCCACGGGACAGGGGACACCGGGGAGCTGTTTTTT. Translated: CASSHGTGDTGELFF.

In this sample, this clonotype turned up a few times. The V gene is TRBV5-1, the J gene TRBJ2-7; 10 bases are shared with TRBD1. The CDR3 extends over 15 amino acids. The V and J ends lost 2 bases and 4 bases, in that order; junction bases with no gene match: 6. From germline, CDR1 is SGHRS and CDR2 YFSETQ. The CDR3 spells CASSFQGQGLYEQYF. DNA of the CDR3: TGCGCCAGCAGCTTTCAGGGACAGGGGCTTTACGAGCAGTACTTC. The full variable domain, its missing parts supplied by reference TRBV5-1 and TRBJ2-7, is KAGVTQTPRYLIKTRGQQVTLSCSPISGHRSVSWYQQTPGQGLQFLFEYFSETQRNKGNFPGRFSGRQFSNSRSEMNVSTLELGDSALYLCASSFQGQGLYEQYFGPGTRLTVT.

V gene TRBV12-3 or TRBV12-4 combines with J gene TRBJ1-4; 9 bases align to TRBD1. With 6 bases clipped from V and 6 bases from J, the junction kept 5 bases outside the gene matches. This CDR3 comprises 14 residues. The CDR3 spells CASSRTGEYEKLFF. CDR3 nucleotides: TGTGCCAGCAGCCGGACAGGGGAGTATGAAAAACTGTTTTTT.

In this sample, this clonotype turned up many times. The chain recombines TRBV9 with TRBJ1-6; a weak D match, TRBD1 (5 bases). Germline CDR1 reads SGDLS; CDR2 reads YYNGEE. The CDR3 length is 16 residues. V lost 0 bases and J 2 bases, leaving 9 bases between the germline ends. The CDR3 protein is CASSVVGDAYNSPLHF. In DNA, the CDR3 is TGTGCCAGCAGCGTAGTAGGGGATGCCTATAATTCACCCCTCCACTTT.

This clonotype was found many times. The J gene is TRBJ1-5, the V gene TRBV15, with a tentative D call TRBD1 (6 bases). Deletions cut 2 bases from V and 6 bases from J, with 17 bases between. CDR3 size: 16 residues. Germline CDR1 reads LNHNV; CDR2 reads YYDKDF (reference sequence). The CDR3 DNA reads TGTGCCACCAGCAGACCCCGGGGGGCGATACCTCAGCCCCAGCATTTT. Translating it yields CATSRPRGAIPQPQHF.

The rearrangement joins TRBV7-2 to TRBJ2-7, with a possible D match to TRBD2 (5 bases). The CDR3 sequence is 16 residues long. The V and J ends lost 5 bases and 3 bases respectively, with 20 bases between them. The germline gives CDR1 SGHTA, CDR2 FQGNSA. The CDR3 region is CASSPSYRTGSYEQYF. CDR3 DNA sequence: TGTGCCAGCAGCCCCTCTTATAGGACGGGGAGCTACGAGCAGTACTTC.